These T cell receptor beta chains were read from a single sample in a study of identical twins. In TCRdb, the 5' RACE reads were re-called with MiXCR into one record per CDR3 protein. The sample has some 1,700,000 distinct CDR3 sequences; under 35% are singletons. The material sequenced was cord blood. Receptors originate from a newborn girl in good health. Each CDR3 is given with its conserved first and last residue. The D gene is left open where the match is weak. For some rows the clone size is stated as once, few or many, or as a class when expanded; others skip it.

NA | NA | TRBJ1-1 | TRBV20-1 | TGCAGTGCTAGAGATCCAACGAACACTGAAGCTTTCTTT | CSARDPTNTEAFF
many | NA | TRBJ2-3 | TRBV4-2 | TGTGCCAGCAGCCAAGAGTGGAGGGGGAGCACAGATACGCAGTATTTT | CASSQEWRGSTDTQYF
NA | TRBD1 | TRBJ1-1 | TRBV5-1 | TGCGCCAGCAGCTTGACGGACAGGGCGAACACTGAAGCTTTCTTT | CASSLTDRANTEAFF
few | NA | TRBJ1-4 | TRBV12-3/TRBV12-4 | TGTGCCAGCAGTCCCAGTCGGGGGGCGCATGAAAAACTGTTTTTT | CASSPSRGAHEKLFF
NA | TRBD1 | TRBJ1-2 | TRBV7-6 | TGTGCCAGCAGTCCTCAGGGGGCGAGATATGGCTACACCTTC | CASSPQGARYGYTF
NA | NA | TRBJ2-7 | TRBV5-1 | TGCGCCAGCAGCCAGGGGATAACCTACGAGCAGTACTTC | CASSQGITYEQYF
once | TRBD2 | TRBJ2-7 | TRBV7-8 | TGTGCCAGCAGCTTAGAAGGCGGGAGGGCCTTTTACAATGAGCAGTACTTC | CASSLEGGRAFYNEQYF
few | NA | TRBJ2-1 | TRBV3-1 | TGTGCCAGCAGCCAAGATACGGCTTCCTACAATGAGCAGTTCTTC | CASSQDTASYNEQFF
NA | NA | TRBJ1-1 | TRBV4-1 | TGCGCCAGCAGCCAAGATCCCACTGAAGCTTTCTTT | CASSQDPTEAFF
few | TRBD1 | TRBJ1-1 | TRBV3-1 | TGTGCCAGCAGCCACCACAGGGGCACTGAAGCTTTCTTT | CASSHHRGTEAFF
NA | TRBD2 | TRBJ2-3 | TRBV20-1 | TGCAGTGCTAGGGCGGGAGGGCCTAAAGATACGCAGTATTTT | CSARAGGPKDTQYF
few | NA | TRBJ2-7 | TRBV13 | TGTGCCAGCAGCCCCGCAGGGAACTACGAGCAGTACTTC | CASSPAGNYEQYF
few | NA | TRBJ1-2 | TRBV20-1 | TGCAGTGCTAGAAGCATCGCTAACTATGGCTACACCTTC | CSARSIANYGYTF
NA | NA | TRBJ2-7 | TRBV5-1 | TGCGCCAGCAGTTGGAACAGGTTATACGAGCAGTACTTC | CASSWNRLYEQYF
NA | NA | TRBJ2-7 | TRBV12-3/TRBV12-4 | TGTGCCAACAGTAGATTGGGCTACGAGCAGTACTTC | CANSRLGYEQYF
few | NA | TRBJ2-5 | TRBV13 | TGTGCCAGCAGCTTAGGAAGCGGGTCCTACCGGGAGACCCAGTACTTC | CASSLGSGSYRETQYF
NA | TRBD2 | TRBJ2-5 | TRBV4-2 | TGTGCCAGCAGCCATCGGATACTTAGCGGGGGGGCGGGAGAGACCCAGTACTTC | CASSHRILSGGAGETQYF
NA | NA | TRBJ2-2 | TRBV9 | TGTGCCAGCAGCCCCAAACGTTTGAACACCGGGGAGCTGTTTTTT | CASSPKRLNTGELFF
NA | NA | TRBJ1-2 | TRBV6-4 | TGTGCCAGCAGTGAACGGACAGAGTATGGCTACACCTTC | CASSERTEYGYTF
NA | NA | TRBJ1-2 | TRBV5-4 | TGTGTCAGCAGCACCACGGGGGGCTATGGCTACACCTTC | CVSSTTGGYGYTF
few | NA | TRBJ2-7 | TRBV6-5 | TGTGCCAGCAGTTACGATACCCTGCAAAATGAGCAGTACTTC | CASSYDTLQNEQYF
NA | NA | TRBJ2-7 | TRBV5-1 | TGCGCCAGCAGGTTAGCGGCAGTGGACGAGCAGTACTTC | CASRLAAVDEQYF
few | NA | TRBJ2-1 | TRBV5-6 | TGTGCCAGCACCCTACAAGTAGAGAATGAGCAGTTCTTC | CASTLQVENEQFF
once | NA | TRBJ2-7 | TRBV25-1 | TGTGCCAGCATAGGAGGGCACGAGCAGTACTTC | CASIGGHEQYF
once | TRBD2 | TRBJ2-5 | TRBV20-1 | TGCAGTGCTAGAGATATGGGACTAGCGGGAGGGGCACGTAGGCAAGAGACCCAGTACTTC | CSARDMGLAGGARRQETQYF
few | NA | TRBJ1-2 | TRBV13 | TGTGCCAGCAGCCCCTCGGGGGGCACGCACTATGGCTACACCTTC | CASSPSGGTHYGYTF
few | NA | TRBJ2-7 | TRBV5-1 | TGCGCCAGCAGTAATGGCGGGACTTCCTACGAGCAGTACTTC | CASSNGGTSYEQYF